This TCR beta chain was captured in a study of T-cell reconstitution after alpha-beta-depleted transplantation in children. Overall study results and limits: Where some patients showed high TCRbeta diversity at day 60, it came from recipient T cells and thymic progenitors that had survived. T cells produced anew were the main source of T-cell counts and diversity one year after transplant. Several hundred graft clones that had expanded were reportedly the source of alpha-beta T cells about two months after transplant.

To note about this clonotype: The target antigen is unknown.

Unique molecular identifiers were incorporated during preparation of the TCRbeta library. TCRdb reprocessed the PCR reads with MiXCR, giving one entry per CDR3 protein. Among 450,000 to 600,000 distinct CDR3 sequences, over 10% were seen once, and the ten largest hold about 2.2%. Germline CDR1 and CDR2: SGHVS and FNYEAQ. The CDR3 is 14 residues long. Trimming pared 0 bases from V and 0 bases from J, leaving 6 bases between. The chain couples TRBV7-6 to TRBJ2-7; D not resolved. The sequencing here drew on PBMCs, mostly from graft donor cells, taken 360 days after TCRalphabeta/CD19-depleted stem cell transplant. The TCR sequence derives from a male patient younger than 18 who had a stem cell transplant for acute myeloid leukemia, so the T cells may come from the graft donor. CDR3 sequence: CASSLATSSYEQYF. In DNA, the CDR3 is TGTGCCAGCAGCTTAGCAACGAGCTCCTACGAGCAGTACTTC.